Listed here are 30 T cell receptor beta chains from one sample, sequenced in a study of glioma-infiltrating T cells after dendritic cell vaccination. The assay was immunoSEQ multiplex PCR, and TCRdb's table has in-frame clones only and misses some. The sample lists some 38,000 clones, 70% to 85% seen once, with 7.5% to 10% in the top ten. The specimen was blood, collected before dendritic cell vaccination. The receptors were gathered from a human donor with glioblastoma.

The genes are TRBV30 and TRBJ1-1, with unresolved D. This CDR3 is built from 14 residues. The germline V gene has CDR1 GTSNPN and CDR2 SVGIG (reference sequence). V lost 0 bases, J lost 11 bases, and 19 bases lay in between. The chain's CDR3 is CAWSVGVGNTRAFF. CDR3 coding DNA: TGTGCCTGGAGTGTAGGAGTCGGGAACACAAGGGCTTTCTTT.

CDR3 nucleotides: TGTGCCAGCAGCTTACAAGCGGGGGGGAACTACGAGCAGTACTTC. Translation gives CASSLQAGGNYEQYF. The chain couples TRBV7-2 to TRBJ2-7; 10 nucleotides match TRBD2. The germline CDR1 and CDR2 sequences are SGHTA and FQGNSA. The CDR3 is 15 amino acids. J was trimmed by 3 bases and V by 2 bases; bases with no gene match: 4. The full variable domain, its missing parts supplied by reference TRBV7-2 and TRBJ2-7, is GAGVSQSPSNKVTEKGKDVELRCDPISGHTALYWYRQSLGQGLEFLIYFQGNSAPDKSGLPSDRFSAERTGGSVSTLTIQRTQQEDSAVYLCASSLQAGGNYEQYFGPGTRLTVT.

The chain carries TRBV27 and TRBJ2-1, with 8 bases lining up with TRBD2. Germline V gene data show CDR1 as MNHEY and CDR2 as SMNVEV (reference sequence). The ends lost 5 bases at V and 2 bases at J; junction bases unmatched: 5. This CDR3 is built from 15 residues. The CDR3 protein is CASSQRGSPYNEQFF. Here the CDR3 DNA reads TGTGCCAGCAGTCAGCGGGGGAGCCCCTACAATGAGCAGTTCTTC.

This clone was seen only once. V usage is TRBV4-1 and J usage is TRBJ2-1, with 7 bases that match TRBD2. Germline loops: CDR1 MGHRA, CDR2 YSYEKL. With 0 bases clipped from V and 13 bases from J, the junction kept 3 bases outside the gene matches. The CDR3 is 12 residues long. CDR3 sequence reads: CASSQEAGPQFF. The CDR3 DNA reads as TGCGCCAGCAGCCAAGAAGCGGGGCCCCAGTTCTTC.

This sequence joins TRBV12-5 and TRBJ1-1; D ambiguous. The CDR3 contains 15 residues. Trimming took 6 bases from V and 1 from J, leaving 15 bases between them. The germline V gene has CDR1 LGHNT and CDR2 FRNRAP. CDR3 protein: CASGQDIGRNTEAFF. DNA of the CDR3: TGTGCTAGTGGCCAGGATATAGGCAGGAACACTGAAGCTTTCTTT.

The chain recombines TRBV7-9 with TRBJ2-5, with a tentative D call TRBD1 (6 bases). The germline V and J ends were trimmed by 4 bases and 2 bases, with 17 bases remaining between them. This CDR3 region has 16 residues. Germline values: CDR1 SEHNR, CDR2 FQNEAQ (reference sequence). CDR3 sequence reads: CASSSTGFKVQETQYF. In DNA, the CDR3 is TGTGCCAGCAGCTCTACAGGGTTTAAAGTACAAGAGACCCAGTACTTC.

The CDR3 DNA follows: TGTGCCAGCAGTTTATTGGTGACGGAGAAACCCTACGAGCAGTACTTC. Residues: CASSLLVTEKPYEQYF. The V gene is TRBV28, the J gene TRBJ2-7, with unresolved D. The CDR3 is 16 residues long. Trimming stripped 1 base from V and 2 bases from J, with 15 bases between. From germline, CDR1 is MDHEN and CDR2 SYDVKM. Filled out from reference TRBV28 and TRBJ2-7, the complete variable domain reads DVKVTQSSRYLVKRTGEKVFLECVQDMDHENMFWYRQDPGLGLRLIYFSYDVKMKEKGDIPEGYSVSREKKERFSLILESASTNQTSMYLCASSLLVTEKPYEQYFGPGTRLTVT.

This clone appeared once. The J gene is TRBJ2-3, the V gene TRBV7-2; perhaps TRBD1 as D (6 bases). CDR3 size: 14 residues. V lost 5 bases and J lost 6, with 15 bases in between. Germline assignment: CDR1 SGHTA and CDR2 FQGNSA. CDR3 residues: CASSLDRSFDTQYF. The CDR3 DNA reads TGTGCCAGCAGCCTCGACAGGAGTTTCGATACGCAGTATTTT.

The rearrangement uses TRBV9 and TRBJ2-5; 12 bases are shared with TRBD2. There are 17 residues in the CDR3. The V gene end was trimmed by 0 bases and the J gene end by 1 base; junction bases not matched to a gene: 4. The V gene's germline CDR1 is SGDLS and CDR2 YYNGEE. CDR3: CASSVEGTSGPQETQYF. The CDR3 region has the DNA TGTGCCAGCAGCGTAGAGGGGACTAGCGGGCCCCAAGAGACCCAGTACTTC.

Here the CDR3 reads CASSLVGVQGEQFF. In DNA, the CDR3 is TGTGCCAGCAGCTTGGTGGGGGTACAGGGTGAGCAGTTCTTC. The rearrangement links TRBV5-8 to TRBJ2-1; perhaps TRBD1 as D (6 bases). V lost 0 bases, J lost 9 bases, and 13 bases lay in between. This CDR3 is 14 amino acids long. Germline CDR1 reads SGHTS; CDR2 reads YDEGEE.

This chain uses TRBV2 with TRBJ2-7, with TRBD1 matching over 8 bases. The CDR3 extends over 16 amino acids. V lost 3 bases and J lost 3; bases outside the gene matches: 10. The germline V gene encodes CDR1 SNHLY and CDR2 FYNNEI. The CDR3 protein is CASSDLGQAPIYEQYF. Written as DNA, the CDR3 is TGTGCCAGCAGTGATTTGGGACAGGCCCCTATCTACGAGCAGTACTTC. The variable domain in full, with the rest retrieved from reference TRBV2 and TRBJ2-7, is EPEVTQTPSHQVTQMGQEVILRCVPISNHLYFYWYRQILGQKVEFLVSFYNNEISEKSEIFDDQFSVERPDGSNFTLKIRSTKLEDSAMYFCASSDLGQAPIYEQYFGPGTRLTVT.

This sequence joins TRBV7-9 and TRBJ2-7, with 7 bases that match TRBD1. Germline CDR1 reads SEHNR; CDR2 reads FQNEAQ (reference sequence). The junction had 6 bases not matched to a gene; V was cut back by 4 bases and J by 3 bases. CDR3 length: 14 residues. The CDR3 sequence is CASSSRDSFYEQYF. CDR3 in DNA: TGTGCCAGCAGCTCCCGGGACAGCTTCTACGAGCAGTACTTC.

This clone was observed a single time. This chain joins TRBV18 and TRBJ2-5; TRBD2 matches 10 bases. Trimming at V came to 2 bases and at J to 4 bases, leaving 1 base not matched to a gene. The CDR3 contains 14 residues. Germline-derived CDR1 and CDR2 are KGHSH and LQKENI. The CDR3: CASSPIAGGETQYF. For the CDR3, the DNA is TGTGCCAGCTCACCAATAGCGGGGGGAGAGACCCAGTACTTC.

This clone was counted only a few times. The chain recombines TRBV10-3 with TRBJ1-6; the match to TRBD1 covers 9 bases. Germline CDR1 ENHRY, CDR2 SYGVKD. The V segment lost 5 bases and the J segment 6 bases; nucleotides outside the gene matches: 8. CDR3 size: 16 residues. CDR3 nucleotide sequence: TGTGCCATCAGTACCAACAGGGGGCGCGTTAATTCACCCCTCCACTTT. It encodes CAISTNRGRVNSPLHF.

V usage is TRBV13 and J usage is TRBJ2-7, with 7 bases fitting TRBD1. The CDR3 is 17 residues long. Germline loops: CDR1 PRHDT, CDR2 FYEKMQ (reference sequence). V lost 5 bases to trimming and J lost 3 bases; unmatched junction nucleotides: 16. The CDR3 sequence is CASSIETGTEFVYEQYF. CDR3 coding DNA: TGTGCCAGCAGCATAGAGACCGGGACAGAATTCGTCTACGAGCAGTACTTC.

CDR3 DNA: TGCAGTGCTAGTGACAGCTACGAGCAGTACTTC. The encoded protein is CSASDSYEQYF. This sequence joins TRBV20-1 and TRBJ2-7; tentatively, D is TRBD1 (5 bases). Trimming took off 3 bases at V and 3 bases at J, with 6 bases between the two ends. Germline loops: CDR1 DFQATT, CDR2 SNEGSKA (reference sequence). The CDR3 extends over 11 amino acids.

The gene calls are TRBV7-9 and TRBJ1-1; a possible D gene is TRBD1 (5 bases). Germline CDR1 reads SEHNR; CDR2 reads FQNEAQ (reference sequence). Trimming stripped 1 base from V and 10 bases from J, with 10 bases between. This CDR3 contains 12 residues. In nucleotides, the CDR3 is TGTGCCAGCAGCTTAGGGGGGACTATAGCTTTCTTT. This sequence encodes CASSLGGTIAFF.

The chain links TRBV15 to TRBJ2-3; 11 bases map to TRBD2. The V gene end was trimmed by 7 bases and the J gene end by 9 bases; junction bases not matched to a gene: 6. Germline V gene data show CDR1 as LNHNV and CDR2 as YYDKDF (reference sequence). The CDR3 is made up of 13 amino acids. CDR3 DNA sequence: TGTGCCACCAATAGCGGGGGGGCCGCGACGCAGTATTTT. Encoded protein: CATNSGGAATQYF.

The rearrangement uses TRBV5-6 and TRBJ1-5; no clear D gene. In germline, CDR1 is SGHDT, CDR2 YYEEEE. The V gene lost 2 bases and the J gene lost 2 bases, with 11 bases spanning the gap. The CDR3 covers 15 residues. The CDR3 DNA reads TGTGCCAGCAGCTTTGGTCAGGTGGGCAATCAGCCCCAGCATTTT. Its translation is CASSFGQVGNQPQHF.

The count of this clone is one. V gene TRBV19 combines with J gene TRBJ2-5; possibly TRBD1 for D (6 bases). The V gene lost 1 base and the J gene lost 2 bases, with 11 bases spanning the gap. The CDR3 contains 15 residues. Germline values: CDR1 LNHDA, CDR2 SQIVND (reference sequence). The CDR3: CASSIGQVGQETQYF. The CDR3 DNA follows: TGTGCCAGTAGTATAGGACAGGTAGGGCAAGAGACCCAGTACTTC.

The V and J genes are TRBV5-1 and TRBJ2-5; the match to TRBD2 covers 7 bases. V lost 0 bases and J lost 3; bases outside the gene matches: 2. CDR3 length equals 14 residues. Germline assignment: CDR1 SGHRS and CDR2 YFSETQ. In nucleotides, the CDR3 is TGCGCCAGCAGCTTGGTTGGGGGGGAAGAGACCCAGTACTTC. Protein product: CASSLVGGEETQYF.

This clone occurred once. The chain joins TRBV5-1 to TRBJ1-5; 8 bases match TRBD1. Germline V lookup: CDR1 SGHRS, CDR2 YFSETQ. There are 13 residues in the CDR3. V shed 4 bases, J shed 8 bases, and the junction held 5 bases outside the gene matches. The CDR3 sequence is CASSLRTGKPQHF. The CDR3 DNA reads TGCGCCAGCAGCCTAAGGACAGGGAAGCCCCAGCATTTT.

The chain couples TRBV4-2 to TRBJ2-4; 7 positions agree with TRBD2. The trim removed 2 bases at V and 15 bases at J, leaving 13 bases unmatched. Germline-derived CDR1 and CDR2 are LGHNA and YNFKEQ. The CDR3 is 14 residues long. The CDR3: CASSQSITSGKGYF. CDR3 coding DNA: TGTGCCAGCAGCCAATCCATCACCAGCGGGAAGGGGTACTTC.

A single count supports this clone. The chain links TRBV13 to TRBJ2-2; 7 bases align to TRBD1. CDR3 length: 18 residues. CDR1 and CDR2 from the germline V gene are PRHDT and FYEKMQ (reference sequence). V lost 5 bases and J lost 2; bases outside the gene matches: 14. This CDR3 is CASSPAANRGPNTGELFF. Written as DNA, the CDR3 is TGTGCCAGCAGCCCCGCGGCTAACAGGGGACCCAACACCGGGGAGCTGTTTTTT.

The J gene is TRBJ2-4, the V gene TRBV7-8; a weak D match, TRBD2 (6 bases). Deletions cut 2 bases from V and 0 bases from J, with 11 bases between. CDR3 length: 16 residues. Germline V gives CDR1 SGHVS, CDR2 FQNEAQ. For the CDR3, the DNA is TGTGCCAGCAGCTTAAGAACGGGAGTAGCCAAAAACATTCAGTACTTC. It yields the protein CASSLRTGVAKNIQYF.

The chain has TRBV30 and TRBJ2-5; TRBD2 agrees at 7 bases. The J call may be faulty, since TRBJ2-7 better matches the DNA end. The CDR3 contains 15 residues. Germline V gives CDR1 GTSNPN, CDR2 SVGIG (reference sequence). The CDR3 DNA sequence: TGTGCCTGGACAGTGTTGGGGGGGACGGACTACGAGCAGTACTTC. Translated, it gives CAWTVLGGTDYEQYF.

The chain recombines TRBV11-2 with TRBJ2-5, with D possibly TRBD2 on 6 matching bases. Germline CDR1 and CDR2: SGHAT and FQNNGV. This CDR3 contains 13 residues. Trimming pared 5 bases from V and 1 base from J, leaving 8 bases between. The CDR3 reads CASSPGSQETQYF. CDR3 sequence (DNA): TGTGCCAGCAGCCCCGGGAGCCAAGAGACCCAGTACTTC.

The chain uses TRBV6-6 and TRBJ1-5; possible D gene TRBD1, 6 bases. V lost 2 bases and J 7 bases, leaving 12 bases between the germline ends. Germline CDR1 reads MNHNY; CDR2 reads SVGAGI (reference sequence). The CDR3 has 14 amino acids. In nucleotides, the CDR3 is TGTGCCAGCAGTTACGTATCTCAGGGGCAGCCCCAGCATTTT. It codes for CASSYVSQGQPQHF.

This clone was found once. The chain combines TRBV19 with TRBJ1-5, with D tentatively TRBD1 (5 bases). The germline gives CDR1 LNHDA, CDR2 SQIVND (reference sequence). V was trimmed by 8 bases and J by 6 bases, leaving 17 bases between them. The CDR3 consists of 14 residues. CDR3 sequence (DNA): TGTGCCAGTGACCTGGGCAGGCAGGGTCAGCCCCAGCATTTT. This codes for CASDLGRQGQPQHF.

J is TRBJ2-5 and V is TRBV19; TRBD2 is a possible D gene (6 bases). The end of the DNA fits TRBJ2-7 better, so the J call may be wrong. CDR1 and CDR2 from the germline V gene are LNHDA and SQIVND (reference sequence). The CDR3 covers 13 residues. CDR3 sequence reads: CATTPGLGYEQYF. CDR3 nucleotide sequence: TGTGCCACAACCCCGGGACTCGGCTACGAGCAGTACTTC.